This record concerns one T cell receptor beta chain sequence. These data originate in a study of blood T cell repertoires in COVID-19. TCRdb keeps only in-frame clones here, not all; method: immunoSEQ multiplex PCR. The sample includes approximately 190,000 clones, about 86% of them seen just once. This TCR was recovered from a woman in her forties in a cohort exposed to, infected with or recovered from COVID-19 (not recorded which). Sequencing was done on a sample of PBMCs or T cells enriched from blood (not recorded which).

This CDR3 reads CATSRDGQGYNEQFF. For the CDR3, the DNA is TGTGCCACCAGCAGAGACGGACAGGGCTACAATGAGCAGTTCTTC. The chain uses TRBV15 and TRBJ2-1; 8 bases are a match to TRBD1. This CDR3 contains 15 residues. Germline V gene sequence: CDR1 LNHNV, CDR2 YYDKDF (reference sequence). The V segment lost 0 bases and the J segment 3 bases; nucleotides outside the gene matches: 1.